The 27 T cell receptor beta chains listed next were all sequenced from one sample in a study of blood T cell repertoires in COVID-19. The table came from immunoSEQ multiplex PCR; TCRdb's copy has only in-frame clones and leaves some out. The sample holds 120,000 or so clones, around 89% seen once. Sequenced: peripheral blood. Source of these receptors: a man aged 50 or older with acute or convalescent COVID-19.

The rearrangement links TRBV4-1 to TRBJ2-7; TRBD2 agrees at 8 bases. This CDR3 has 16 residues. CDR1 and CDR2 from the germline V gene are MGHRA and YSYEKL. V lost 4 bases to trimming and J lost 3 bases; unmatched junction nucleotides: 11. CDR3 region: CASSPDRSGTSYEQYF. CDR3 nucleotides: TGCGCCAGCAGCCCGGATAGGTCCGGGACTAGCTACGAGCAGTACTTC.

The chain employs TRBV27 and TRBJ2-6; the D gene is possibly TRBD1 (5 bases). The ends were cut back, 6 bases at V and 4 bases at J, with 19 bases in the middle. Looked up from germline, CDR1 is MNHEY and CDR2 is SMNVEV (reference sequence). The CDR3 is 17 residues long. DNA of the CDR3: TGTGCCAGCAGGGGAAGGGGTGGCAGGCGAGGGGCCAACGTCCTGACTTTC. Protein sequence: CASRGRGGRRGANVLTF.

This chain links TRBV5-4 with TRBJ1-6; 8 nucleotides match TRBD1. After removal of 4 bases from V and 5 bases from J, the junction contained 8 bases not matched to a gene. Germline lookup yields CDR1 SGHNT and CDR2 YYREEE (reference sequence). This CDR3 is built from 16 residues. Written as DNA, the CDR3 is TGTGCCAGCAGCACGGGACAGGAGATGGATAATTCACCCCTCCACTTT. The encoded protein is CASSTGQEMDNSPLHF.

The chain carries TRBV15 and TRBJ1-2; D is perhaps TRBD1 (5 bases). V lost 0 bases and J 3 bases, leaving 17 bases between the germline ends. The CDR3 sequence is 17 residues long. Per the germline V gene, CDR1 is LNHNV and CDR2 is YYDKDF (reference sequence). CDR3 sequence (DNA): TGTGCCACCAGCAGAGAGGCAGGGCGTTTGTTGGACTATGGCTACACCTTC. Amino acid sequence: CATSREAGRLLDYGYTF.

The genes are TRBV5-1 and TRBJ2-1, with a possible D match to TRBD1 (5 bases). The length of the CDR3 is 15 residues. V was cut by 1 base and J by 5 bases, with 13 bases left in between. Germline loops: CDR1 SGHRS, CDR2 YFSETQ. DNA for the CDR3: TGCGCCAGCAGCTTGCTCGCGACAGTCGACAATGAGCAGTTCTTC. Translation gives CASSLLATVDNEQFF.

The chain uses TRBV25-1 and TRBJ2-3; D gene ambiguous. Germline-derived CDR1 and CDR2 are MGHDK and SYGVNS. V lost 4 bases to trimming and J lost 5 bases, with 4 bases between them. The CDR3 covers 11 residues. The CDR3 nucleotides are TGTGCCAGCAGTGCGGGAGATACGCAGTATTTT. Translation: CASSAGDTQYF.

J is TRBJ2-1 and V is TRBV5-4, with 9 bases aligning to TRBD1. The CDR3 has 15 amino acids. Germline V gene lookup returns CDR1 SGHNT and CDR2 YYREEE (reference sequence). J was trimmed by 8 bases and V by 0 bases; bases with no gene match: 6. This CDR3 reads CASSLAPRDRDEQFF. CDR3 DNA: TGTGCCAGCAGCTTGGCCCCCCGGGACAGGGATGAGCAGTTCTTC. Full variable domain (remainder filled in from reference TRBV5-4 and TRBJ2-1): ETGVTQSPTHLIKTRGQQVTLRCSSQSGHNTVSWYQQALGQGPQFIFQYYREEENGRGNFPPRFSGLQFPNYSSELNVNALELDDSALYLCASSLAPRDRDEQFFGPGTRLTVL.

This clone was observed a handful of times. The rearrangement links TRBV7-7 to TRBJ2-7; TRBD1 agrees at 8 bases. Germline CDR1 reads SSHAT; CDR2 reads FNYEAQ (reference sequence). V gave up 1 base and J gave up 0 bases; unmatched junction bases: 2. The CDR3 totals 15 residues. The CDR3, as DNA: TGTGCCAGCAGCTTAGGGACAGGGCCCTCCTACGAGCAGTACTTC. As protein: CASSLGTGPSYEQYF. The full variable domain, completed using reference TRBV7-7 and TRBJ2-7, is GAGVSQSPRYKVTKRGQDVTLRCDPISSHATLYWYQQALGQGPEFLTYFNYEAQPDKSGLPSDRFSAERPEGSISTLTIQRTEQRDSAMYRCASSLGTGPSYEQYFGPGTRLTVT.

This clone was counted once. This chain connects TRBV30 to TRBJ1-6; maybe TRBD1 (6 bases). The germline V gene encodes CDR1 GTSNPN and CDR2 SVGIG (reference sequence). There are 18 residues in the CDR3. Trimming cost V 0 bases and J 5 bases, with 20 bases left between them. DNA for the CDR3: TGTGCCTGGAGTGTACGGGGGGGGCGGTTCCGCCATAATTCACCCCTCCACTTT. Its protein product is CAWSVRGGRFRHNSPLHF.

The genes are TRBV7-2 and TRBJ2-2, with TRBD2 matching 11 bases. Germline-derived CDR1 and CDR2 are SGHTA and FQGNSA. V lost 5 bases, J lost 6 bases, and 5 bases stayed unmatched. The CDR3 is made up of 15 amino acids. The CDR3 loop reads CASSPHSGRAGELFF. The CDR3 nucleotides are TGTGCCAGCAGCCCCCATAGCGGGAGGGCCGGGGAGCTGTTTTTT.

This CDR3 reads CSAYRDNEQFF. CDR3 sequence (DNA): TGCAGTGCCTACAGGGATAATGAGCAGTTCTTC. The chain recombines TRBV20-1 with TRBJ2-1, with D tentatively TRBD1 (6 bases). Trimming took 6 bases from V and 7 from J, leaving 10 bases between them. CDR3 length: 11 amino acids. Germline CDR1 is DFQATT and CDR2 is SNEGSKA (reference sequence).

The chain joins TRBV5-1 to TRBJ1-6; 10 bases agree with TRBD1. This CDR3 spans 18 amino acids. V lost 4 bases to trimming and J lost 0 bases; unmatched junction nucleotides: 7. CDR1 and CDR2 from the germline V gene are SGHRS and YFSETQ. CDR3 protein: CASSDRDRGHSYNSPLHF. DNA of the CDR3: TGCGCCAGCAGCGACCGGGACAGGGGCCACTCCTATAATTCACCCCTCCACTTT.

The chain combines TRBV6-6 with TRBJ2-1; the match to TRBD2 covers 7 bases. The CDR3 is made up of 11 amino acids. The germline V gene has CDR1 MNHNY and CDR2 SVGAGI (reference sequence). V gave up 6 bases and J gave up 10 bases; unmatched junction bases: 3. CDR3 protein: CASSQAGEQFF. The CDR3 DNA sequence: TGTGCCAGCAGCCAAGCGGGAGAGCAGTTCTTC.

This clone has only one observation. This CDR3 is CASSERPSGRAPGELFF. The CDR3 DNA reads TGTGCCAGCAGCGAACGCCCTAGCGGGAGGGCCCCCGGGGAGCTGTTTTTT. The chain links TRBV6-1 to TRBJ2-2; 12 bases fit TRBD2. The junction had 11 bases not matched to a gene; V was cut back by 6 bases and J by 6 bases. Germline-derived CDR1 and CDR2 are MNHNS and SASEGT. The CDR3 has 17 amino acids.

The V call is TRBV11-2, the J call TRBJ2-5; 10 nucleotides align to TRBD2. Germline assignment: CDR1 SGHAT and CDR2 FQNNGV. The CDR3 extends over 13 amino acids. Trimming removed 5 bases from V and 5 bases from J; junction bases left unmatched: 2. In DNA form, the CDR3 reads TGTGCCAGCAGCGTGGGACTAGCGGAGACCCAGTACTTC. Translation gives CASSVGLAETQYF.

The CDR3, as DNA: TGCGCCAGCAGCCCGTGGCCCGTCACGGGTGATACGCAGTATTTT. Translating gives CASSPWPVTGDTQYF. The chain is built from TRBV4-1 and TRBJ2-3; D is undetermined. The length of the CDR3 is 15 residues. With 4 bases removed from V and 6 bases from J, the gap between germline ends came to 17 bases. The V gene's germline CDR1 is MGHRA and CDR2 YSYEKL.

This sequence joins TRBV7-2 and TRBJ1-2; D possibly corresponds to TRBD1 (5 bases). The CDR3 loop spans 12 amino acids. V was pared by 5 bases and J by 3 bases, with 7 bases between. CDR1 SGHTA and CDR2 FQGNSA come from the germline V gene. The chain's CDR3 is CASSPTDYGYTF. The CDR3 nucleotides are TGTGCCAGCAGCCCGACAGACTATGGCTACACCTTC.

CDR3 sequence reads: CAWRIGDRGNSPLHF. CDR3 bases: TGTGCCTGGAGAATAGGGGACAGGGGTAATTCACCCCTCCACTTT. This chain connects TRBV30 to TRBJ1-6, with TRBD1 identical over 10 bases. The CDR3 totals 15 residues. Per germline, CDR1 GTSNPN and CDR2 SVGIG (reference sequence). The J segment lost 6 bases and the V segment lost 3 bases, leaving 5 bases of the junction unmatched.

Details on this clone: Other DNA sequences in the same sample also yield this CDR3. CDR3 sequence: CASSPGQGPGNTIYF. CDR3 DNA sequence: TGTGCCAGCAGCCCGGGACAGGGGCCCGGAAACACCATATATTTT. The rearrangement joins TRBV11-3 to TRBJ1-3, with 10 bases fitting TRBD1. V was clipped by 5 bases and J by 4 bases; unmatched bases: 5. Germline values: CDR1 SGHNT, CDR2 YENEEA. The CDR3 consists of 15 residues.

The J gene is TRBJ2-5, the V gene TRBV5-4, with D uncertain. Between the trimmed V and J ends, which lost 4 bases and 3 bases, there was a span of 10 bases. Germline V lookup: CDR1 SGHNT, CDR2 YYREEE (reference sequence). The CDR3 is 13 residues long. CDR3 DNA sequence: TGTGCCAGCAGCCGACGGGTGGAAGAGACCCAGTACTTC. It codes for CASSRRVEETQYF.

This clone was recorded once. This chain joins TRBV7-2 and TRBJ2-5; 9 bases are shared with TRBD2. CDR1 is SGHTA, CDR2 FQGNSA, per germline. V lost 4 bases and J lost 3; bases outside the gene matches: 0. The CDR3 length is 13 residues. Here the CDR3 reads CASSSSGKETQYF. The CDR3 nucleotides are TGTGCCAGCAGCTCTAGCGGGAAAGAGACCCAGTACTTC.

For the CDR3, the DNA is TGCGCCAGCAGCTTGATCCCCGTGGATACGCAGTATTTT. It translates to CASSLIPVDTQYF. The rearrangement joins TRBV5-1 to TRBJ2-3; D not certain. Germline V gene data show CDR1 as SGHRS and CDR2 as YFSETQ. The CDR3 is 13 amino acids. V lost 1 base and J lost 6, with 9 bases in between.

This rearrangement joins TRBV2 to TRBJ2-7; TRBD1 aligns across 9 bases. Germline CDR1 and CDR2: SNHLY and FYNNEI. The ends lost 6 bases at V and 4 bases at J; junction bases unmatched: 10. The CDR3 has 15 residues. The CDR3 DNA sequence: TGTGCCAGCAGAGTTACCGGGACAGGGACGTACGAGCAGTACTTC. Translating gives CASRVTGTGTYEQYF.

This clone was seen a single time. The chain uses TRBV7-2 and TRBJ2-2, with D perhaps matching TRBD2 (5 bases). The CDR3 has 15 residues. V lost 2 bases, J lost 6 bases, and 13 bases lay in between. Germline V gives CDR1 SGHTA, CDR2 FQGNSA. CDR3 nucleotide sequence: TGTGCCAGCAGCTTACGGGGTGGGGTAGCCGGGGAGCTGTTTTTT. This sequence encodes CASSLRGGVAGELFF.

The chain uses TRBV29-1 and TRBJ2-7, with TRBD1 matching 11 bases. There are 12 residues in the CDR3. The V and J ends lost 7 bases and 3 bases, in that order; junction bases with no gene match: 2. Per the germline V gene, CDR1 is SQVTM and CDR2 is ANQGSEA. The CDR3 bases are TGCAGCGGGACAGGGGGCCGCTACGAGCAGTACTTC. Its translation is CSGTGGRYEQYF.

This sequence joins TRBV3-1 (or the pseudogene TRBV3-2) and TRBJ2-3; TRBD2 might be the D (6 bases). CDR3 size: 13 residues. The V end was cut by 4 bases, the J end by 5 bases, with 10 bases between. Germline V gives CDR1 LGHDT, CDR2 YNNKEL (reference sequence). CDR3 nucleotide sequence: TGTGCCAGCAGCCCGACTAGTCAAGATACGCAGTATTTT. Protein product: CASSPTSQDTQYF.

This clone was detected only once. The CDR3 protein is CASRTVNSPLHF. The CDR3 coding sequence is TGTGCCAGCCGGACAGTGAATTCACCCCTCCACTTT. The chain combines TRBV2 with TRBJ1-6; D might be TRBD1 (6 bases). V shed 8 bases and J shed 7 bases, with 9 bases lying between them. The CDR3 has 12 amino acids. Germline V gene sequence: CDR1 SNHLY, CDR2 FYNNEI.